The present TCR beta chain was sequenced within a study of control samples from healthy donors and cancer patients. Note on this clone: Other DNA sequences in this sample translate to the same CDR3.

Sequencing was performed with immunoSEQ multiplex PCR; in TCRdb, only in-frame clones are kept and a portion is missing. The table has 150,000 to 200,000 clones, 90% seen once. This CDR3 is 14 amino acids long. The junction had 6 bases not matched to a gene; V was cut back by 2 bases and J by 4 bases. Germline loops: CDR1 GTSNPN, CDR2 SVGIG (reference sequence). This chain connects TRBV30 to TRBJ1-2; 8 bases match TRBD1. Material: blood. The source of this sequence is a woman in her 50s in good health. Here the CDR3 DNA reads TGTGCCTGGAGTTCCGGACAGGGAGGCTATGGCTACACCTTC. This sequence encodes CAWSSGQGGYGYTF.